Here is one T cell receptor beta chain with its context. Produced via immunoSEQ multiplex PCR; TCRdb's table is partial and in-frame only. Altogether 100,000 or so clones are present, approximately 56% being singletons, with the ten largest covering around 37%. Trimming removed 5 bases at V and 0 bases at J, with 26 bases between. CDR1 and CDR2 from the germline V gene are WSHSY and SAAADI. The CDR3 runs 20 residues. The sample originates from a study of cytotoxic CD8 clonotypes in ibrutinib-treated CLL. Study summary: Samples had a mean of roughly 250,000 productive templates and 90,000 or so productive rearrangements.

The sequenced sample was PBMCs, obtained after 24 months of ibrutinib treatment. The source of this sequence is a human donor with chronic lymphocytic leukemia. V and J are TRBV10-2 and TRBJ2-4; D possibly corresponds to TRBD2 (7 bases). The DNA of the CDR3 is TGCGCCAGCAGTAGGGGGGGCACGAAACTTATTGAGCTAGCCAAAAACATTCAGTACTTC. Encoded protein: CASSRGGTKLIELAKNIQYF.